The 14 T cell receptor beta chains listed next were all sequenced from one sample in a study of immune characterization of retroperitoneal liposarcoma. Using its own MiXCR run on the PCR reads, TCRdb lists one record per CDR3 protein. The sample carries about 8,000 distinct CDR3 sequences, over 40% recorded once. The sequenced material came from tumor tissue. The origin of the receptors is a male donor with retroperitoneal liposarcoma.

This clonotype appeared a few times. The chain couples TRBV27 to TRBJ2-1, with a tentative D call TRBD2 (7 bases). Germline loops: CDR1 MNHEY, CDR2 SMNVEV (reference sequence). V was pared by 0 bases and J by 6 bases, with 12 bases between. The length of the CDR3 is 15 residues. The CDR3 reads CASSLSRGGTNEQFF. CDR3 sequence (DNA): TGTGCCAGCAGTTTATCAAGGGGGGGAACCAATGAGCAGTTCTTC.

For this clonotype: A single base separates this from a much larger clone, so it may be a read error. The conserved phenylalanine or tryptophan is not found at the CDR3 terminus, so this likely reflects a read error. The chain is built from TRBV6-2 or TRBV6-3 and TRBJ2-5, with 9 bases lining up with TRBD1. The CDR3 consists of 14 residues. From germline, CDR1 is MNHEY and CDR2 SVGEGT. The junction had 12 bases not matched to a gene; V was cut back by 5 bases and J by 11 bases. DNA of the CDR3: TGTGCCAGCAGTAGTCGACAGGGGGGAAGCGGGCAGTACTCC. As protein: CASSSRQGGSGQYS.

The V call is TRBV28, the J call TRBJ2-2, with D possibly called TRBD1 or TRBD2 (5 bases each). This CDR3 comprises 15 residues. Germline V gene data show CDR1 as MDHEN and CDR2 as SYDVKM. The V and J ends lost 2 bases and 4 bases respectively, with 11 bases between them. The CDR3 sequence is CASSLHRDPTGELFF. The CDR3 nucleotides read TGTGCCAGCAGTTTACACCGGGACCCCACCGGGGAGCTGTTTTTT.

V is TRBV27 and J is TRBJ1-1; D unresolved. The germline V gene encodes CDR1 MNHEY and CDR2 SMNVEV (reference sequence). The CDR3 loop spans 15 amino acids. V lost 0 bases to trimming and J lost 1 base, with 9 bases between them. Here the CDR3 DNA reads TGTGCCAGCAGTTTATCCGCGTCTCCGAACACTGAAGCTTTCTTT. Protein product: CASSLSASPNTEAFF.

For the CDR3, the DNA is TGTGCCAGCAGCACGACTAGCGGGGGGTTCACGGGTGAGCAGTTCTTC. Protein product: CASSTTSGGFTGEQFF. The genes are TRBV7-6 and TRBJ2-1; 13 nucleotides agree with TRBD2. The germline gives CDR1 SGHVS, CDR2 FNYEAQ. The CDR3 spans 16 residues. Trimming cost V 5 bases and J 9 bases; bases outside gene matches: 10.

There are a few counts of this clonotype. J is TRBJ2-1 and V is TRBV6-1; D possibly uses TRBD1 or TRBD2 (5 bases each). The ends were cut back, 5 bases at V and 13 bases at J, with 24 bases in the middle. This CDR3 contains 15 residues. Germline V gives CDR1 MNHNS, CDR2 SASEGT. In nucleotides, the CDR3 is TGTGCCAGCAGTTATCCGGGACCACCTCAAGAGACCCAGTTCTTC. Amino acids: CASSYPGPPQETQFF.

This chain joins TRBV6-6 and TRBJ2-1; the match to TRBD2 covers 11 bases. CDR3 size: 17 residues. The junction had 8 bases not matched to a gene; V was cut back by 0 bases and J by 7 bases. From germline, CDR1 is MNHNY and CDR2 SVGAGI (reference sequence). CDR3 in amino acids: CASSYSSTSGGSNEQFF. For the CDR3, the DNA is TGTGCCAGCAGTTACTCGAGCACTAGCGGGGGCTCGAATGAGCAGTTCTTC.

As DNA, the CDR3 is TGTGCCACCGCGGACAGGGGGCATGAGCAGTACTTC. It translates to CATADRGHEQYF. This chain joins TRBV6-6 and TRBJ2-5; 11 positions agree with TRBD1. The CDR3 consists of 12 residues. The V gene end was trimmed by 10 bases and the J gene end by 11 bases; junction bases not matched to a gene: 9. The germline gives CDR1 MNHNY, CDR2 SVGAGI (reference sequence).

The sample holds a few counts of this clonotype. J is TRBJ2-3 and V is TRBV12-3 or TRBV12-4, with 10 bases that match TRBD2. V trimming: 3 bases; J trimming: 8 bases; junction bases outside the gene matches: 5. CDR3 length: 14 amino acids. CDR3 loop: CASSLASGSATQYF. The CDR3 DNA reads TGTGCCAGCAGTTTGGCTAGCGGGAGTGCTACGCAGTATTTT.

By proportion, this clonotype is large. This chain uses TRBV7-2 with TRBJ2-1; TRBD2 agrees at 11 bases. The end of the DNA fits TRBJ2-7 better, so the J call may be wrong. Germline CDR1 reads SGHTA; CDR2 reads FQGNSA. The CDR3 is 14 residues long. For the CDR3, the DNA is TGTGCCAGCAGCTTAACTAGCGGGAGTGCCGAGCAGTACTTC. Translation: CASSLTSGSAEQYF.

The V and J genes are TRBV6-5 and TRBJ1-2; 12 bases are a match to TRBD1. J lost 11 bases, V lost 7 bases, and 11 bases had no gene match. Germline-derived CDR1 and CDR2 are MNHEY and SVGAGI. This CDR3 is built from 14 residues. CDR3 region: CASILLGDRGPYTF. The CDR3 nucleotides read TGTGCCAGCATCCTTCTAGGGGACAGGGGGCCGTACACCTTC.

This clonotype was recorded at least ten times. V gene TRBV6-1 combines with J gene TRBJ2-5, with no clear D. The CDR3 covers 12 residues. Germline V gives CDR1 MNHNS, CDR2 SASEGT. The germline V and J ends were trimmed by 5 bases and 11 bases, with 15 bases remaining between them. CDR3 DNA: TGTGCCAGCAGTCCCCGTGGCAATGAGCAGTACTTC. It specifies CASSPRGNEQYF.

This chain uses TRBV11-3 with TRBJ2-1, with D unresolved. The J call is uncertain, as TRBJ2-4 better fits the DNA end. Germline V CDR1 and CDR2: SGHNT, YENEEA. The CDR3 runs 16 residues. CDR3 amino acids: CASSQRVGVAKNIQYF. As DNA, the CDR3 is TGTGCCAGCAGCCAGAGAGTTGGGGTAGCCAAAAACATTCAGTACTTC.

V usage is TRBV10-2 and J usage is TRBJ2-5, with 9 bases matching TRBD1. The DNA end is a closer match to TRBJ2-7, so the J assignment may be wrong. This CDR3 comprises 14 residues. The germline V gene has CDR1 WSHSY and CDR2 SAAADI. The CDR3 loop reads CASALDRGGYEQYV. The CDR3 bases are TGCGCCAGCGCTCTGGACAGGGGTGGCTACGAGCAGTACGTC.